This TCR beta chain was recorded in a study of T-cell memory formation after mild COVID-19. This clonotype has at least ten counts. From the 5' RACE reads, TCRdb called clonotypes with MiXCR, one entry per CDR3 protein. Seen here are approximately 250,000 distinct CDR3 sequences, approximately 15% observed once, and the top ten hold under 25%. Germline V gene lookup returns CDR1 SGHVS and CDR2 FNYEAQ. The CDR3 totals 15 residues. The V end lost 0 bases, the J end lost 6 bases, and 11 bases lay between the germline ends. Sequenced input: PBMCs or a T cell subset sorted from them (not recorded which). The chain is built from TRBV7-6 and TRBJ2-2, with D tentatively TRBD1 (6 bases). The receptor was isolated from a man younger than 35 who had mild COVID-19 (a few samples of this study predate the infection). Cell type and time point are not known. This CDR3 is CASSLATGPAGELFF. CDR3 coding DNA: TGTGCCAGCAGCTTAGCTACAGGGCCCGCCGGGGAGCTGTTTTTT.